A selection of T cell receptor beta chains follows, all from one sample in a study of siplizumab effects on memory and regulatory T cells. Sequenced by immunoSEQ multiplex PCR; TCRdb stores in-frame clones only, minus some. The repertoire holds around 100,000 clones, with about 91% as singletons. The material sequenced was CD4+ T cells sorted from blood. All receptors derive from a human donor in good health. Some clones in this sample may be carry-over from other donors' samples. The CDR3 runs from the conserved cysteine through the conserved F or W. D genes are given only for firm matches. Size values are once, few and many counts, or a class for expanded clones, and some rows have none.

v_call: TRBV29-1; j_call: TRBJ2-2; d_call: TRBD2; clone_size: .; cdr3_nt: TGCAGCGTTTTAGCGGGAGGGCCCGCCGGGGAGCTGTTTTTT; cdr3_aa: CSVLAGGPAGELFF
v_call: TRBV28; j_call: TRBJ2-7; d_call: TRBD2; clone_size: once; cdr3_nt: TGTGCCAGCAGTTCAACTGGGACTAGCGGGAGCCGTTCAAGCTCCTACGAGCAGTACTTC; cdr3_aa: CASSSTGTSGSRSSSYEQYF
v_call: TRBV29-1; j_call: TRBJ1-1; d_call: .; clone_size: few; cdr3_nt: TGCAGCCATGGACAACTGAACACTGAAGCTTTCTTT; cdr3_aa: CSHGQLNTEAFF
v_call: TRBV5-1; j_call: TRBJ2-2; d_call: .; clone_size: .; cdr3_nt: TGCGCCAGCAGCTTGGCCGCAGCGGACAGCCTGAACACCGGGGAGCTGTTTTTT; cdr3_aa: CASSLAAADSLNTGELFF
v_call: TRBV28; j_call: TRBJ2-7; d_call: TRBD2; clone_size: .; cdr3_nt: TGTGCCAGCATTAGTCGGGGGACTAGCTCCGAGCAGTACTTC; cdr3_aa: CASISRGTSSEQYF
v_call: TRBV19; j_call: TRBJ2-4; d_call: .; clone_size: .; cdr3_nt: TGTGCCAGTAGTATACCCGTGGGGGGCAGAGCCAAAAACATTCAGTACTTC; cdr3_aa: CASSIPVGGRAKNIQYF
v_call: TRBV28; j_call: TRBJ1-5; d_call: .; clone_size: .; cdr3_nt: TGTGCCAGCAGTTTAAGGCGGGATAGCAATCAGCCCCAGCATTTT; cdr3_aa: CASSLRRDSNQPQHF
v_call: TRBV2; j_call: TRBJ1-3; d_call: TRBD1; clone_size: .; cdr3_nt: TGTGCCAGCAGTCAATCCGGGACAGGGATCGGAAACACCATATATTTT; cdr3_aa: CASSQSGTGIGNTIYF
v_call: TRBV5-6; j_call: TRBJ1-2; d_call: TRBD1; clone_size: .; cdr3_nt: TGTGCCAGCAGCCAGGACAGGATCTATGGCTACACCTTC; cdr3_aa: CASSQDRIYGYTF
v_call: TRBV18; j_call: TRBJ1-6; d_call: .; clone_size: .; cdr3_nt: TGTGCCAGCTCACCACAACAAAGCTCCTATAATTCACCCCTCCACTTT; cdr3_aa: CASSPQQSSYNSPLHF
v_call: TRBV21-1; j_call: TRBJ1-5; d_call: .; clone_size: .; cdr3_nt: TGTGCCAGCAGCATGCAGGAAGTGGTTTGGAATCAGCCCCAGCATTTT; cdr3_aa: CASSMQEVVWNQPQHF
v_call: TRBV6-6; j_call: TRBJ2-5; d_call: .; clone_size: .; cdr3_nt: TGTGCCAGCAGTTACTCTGGGTACCCAGACCGGGAGACCCAGTACTTC; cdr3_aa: CASSYSGYPDRETQYF
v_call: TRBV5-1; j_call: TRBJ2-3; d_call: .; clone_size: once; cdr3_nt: TGCGCCAGCAGCTTTCTAGCAGGGTTGGTAGCAGATACGCAGTATTTT; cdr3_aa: CASSFLAGLVADTQYF
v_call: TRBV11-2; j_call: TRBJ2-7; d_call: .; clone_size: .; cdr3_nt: TGTGCCAGCAGCTTAGATCAACAGCCCTCCTACGAGCAGTACTTC; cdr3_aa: CASSLDQQPSYEQYF
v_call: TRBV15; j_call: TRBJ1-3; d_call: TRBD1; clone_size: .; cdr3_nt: TGTGCCACCAGCAGGGACAGGGGCCTCTCTGGAAACACCATATATTTT; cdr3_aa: CATSRDRGLSGNTIYF
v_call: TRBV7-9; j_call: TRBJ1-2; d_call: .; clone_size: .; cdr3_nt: TGTGCCAGCAGTCCTACAGGGCCCAGCTATGGCTACACCTTC; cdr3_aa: CASSPTGPSYGYTF
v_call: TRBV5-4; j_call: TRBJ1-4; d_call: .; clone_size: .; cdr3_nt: TGTGCCAGCAGCCCAGACCCCAGTGGGCCCGCAACTAATGAAAAACTGTTTTTT; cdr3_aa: CASSPDPSGPATNEKLFF
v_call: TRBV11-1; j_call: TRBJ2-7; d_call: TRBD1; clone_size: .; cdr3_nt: TGTGCCAGCAGGAGGACAGGACACTACGAGCAGTACTTC; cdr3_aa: CASRRTGHYEQYF
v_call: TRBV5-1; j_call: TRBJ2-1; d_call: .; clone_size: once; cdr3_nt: TGCGCCAGCAGCTTGGGCAGGGGGGACAATGAGCAGTTCTTC; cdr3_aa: CASSLGRGDNEQFF
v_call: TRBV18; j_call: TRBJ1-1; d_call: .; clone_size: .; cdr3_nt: TGTGCCAGCTCACAAACAGATAGCCCGAACACTGAAGCTTTCTTT; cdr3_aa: CASSQTDSPNTEAFF
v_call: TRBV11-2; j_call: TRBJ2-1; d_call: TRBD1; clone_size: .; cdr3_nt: TGTGCCAGCACTGTCCAGGGGGACTACAATGAGCAGTTCTTC; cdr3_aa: CASTVQGDYNEQFF
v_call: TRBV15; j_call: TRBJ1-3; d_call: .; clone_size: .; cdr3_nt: TGTGCCACCAGCAGAGCTAACAGCAAGACTGGAAACACCATATATTTT; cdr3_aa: CATSRANSKTGNTIYF
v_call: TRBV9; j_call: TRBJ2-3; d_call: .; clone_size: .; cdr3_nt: TGTGCCAGCAGCGTTACAGGGTACGGCACAGATACGCAGTATTTT; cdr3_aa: CASSVTGYGTDTQYF
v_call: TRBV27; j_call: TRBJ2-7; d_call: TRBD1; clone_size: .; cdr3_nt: TGTGCCAGCAGTTTAGGACAGGGTGATCCCCGAGCCGAGCAGTACTTC; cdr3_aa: CASSLGQGDPRAEQYF
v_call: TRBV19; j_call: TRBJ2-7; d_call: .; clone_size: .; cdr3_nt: TGTGCCAGTAGTATAGGGGAGGCGTTACTCATCCCCCCCGAGCAGTACTTC; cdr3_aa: CASSIGEALLIPPEQYF
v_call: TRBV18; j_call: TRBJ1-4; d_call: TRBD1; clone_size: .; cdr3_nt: TGTGCCAGCTCACCTTACCCACTACAGGGGGCGTCTAATGAAAAACTGTTTTTT; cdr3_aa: CASSPYPLQGASNEKLFF
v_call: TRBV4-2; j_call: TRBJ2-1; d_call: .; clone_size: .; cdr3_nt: TGTGCCAGCAGCCAAGATAGAGGCTACAATGAGCAGTTCTTC; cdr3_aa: CASSQDRGYNEQFF
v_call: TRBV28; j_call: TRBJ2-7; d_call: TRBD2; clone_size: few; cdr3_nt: TGTGCCAGCAGTTTACCCAGCGGGAGCAGGAACGAGCAGTACTTC; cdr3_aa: CASSLPSGSRNEQYF
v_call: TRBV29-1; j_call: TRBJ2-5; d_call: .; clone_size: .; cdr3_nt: TGCAGCGTGACAAAAGAGACCCAGTACTTC; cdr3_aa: CSVTKETQYF
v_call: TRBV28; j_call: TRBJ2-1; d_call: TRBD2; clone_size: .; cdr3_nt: TGTGCCAGCAGTTTATCACTAGCGGGACATAATGAGCAGTTCTTC; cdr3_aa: CASSLSLAGHNEQFF
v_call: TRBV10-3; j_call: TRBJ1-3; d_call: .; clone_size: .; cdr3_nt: TGTGCCATCAGTCCCGAAATTGCTGGAAACACCATATATTTT; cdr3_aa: CAISPEIAGNTIYF
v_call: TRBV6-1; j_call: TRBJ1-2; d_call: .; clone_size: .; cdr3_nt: TGTGCCAGCACTCAAAACAGGGTTAACTATGGCTACACCTTC; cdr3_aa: CASTQNRVNYGYTF
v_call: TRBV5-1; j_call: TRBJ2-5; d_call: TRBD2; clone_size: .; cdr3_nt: TGCGCCAGCAGCATAGGACTAGCGGGAGGGAGCCAAGAGACCCAGTACTTC; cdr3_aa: CASSIGLAGGSQETQYF
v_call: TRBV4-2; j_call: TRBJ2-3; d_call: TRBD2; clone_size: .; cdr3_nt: TGTGCCAGCAGCCATCCCCTAGCGGGAGATACGCAGTATTTT; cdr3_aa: CASSHPLAGDTQYF
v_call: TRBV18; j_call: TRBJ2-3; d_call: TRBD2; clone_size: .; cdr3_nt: TGTGCCAGCTCACCAATCACGACTAGCGGACGCACAGATACGCAGTATTTT; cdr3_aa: CASSPITTSGRTDTQYF
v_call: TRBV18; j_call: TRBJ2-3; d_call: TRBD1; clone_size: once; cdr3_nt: TGTGCCAGCTCACCGGGACAGCCGGCGGATACGCAGTATTTT; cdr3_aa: CASSPGQPADTQYF
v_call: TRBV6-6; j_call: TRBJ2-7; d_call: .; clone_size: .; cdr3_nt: TGTGCCAGCAGTTACTCCAAGCCCAGGGCCGACGAGCAGTACTTC; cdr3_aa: CASSYSKPRADEQYF
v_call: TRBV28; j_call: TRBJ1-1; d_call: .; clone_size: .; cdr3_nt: TGTGCCAGCAGTTTGGCTGAAACTGAAGCTTTCTTT; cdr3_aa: CASSLAETEAFF
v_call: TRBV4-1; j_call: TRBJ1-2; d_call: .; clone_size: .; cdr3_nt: TGCGCCAGCAGCCAAGCTGGGACTGCCGGACGCGGCTACACCTTC; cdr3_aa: CASSQAGTAGRGYTF
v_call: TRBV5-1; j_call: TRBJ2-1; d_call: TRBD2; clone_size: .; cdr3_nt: TGCGCCAGCAGCTCACAACCCGGGGGAGGGGCGTACAATGAGCAGTTCTTC; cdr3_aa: CASSSQPGGGAYNEQFF
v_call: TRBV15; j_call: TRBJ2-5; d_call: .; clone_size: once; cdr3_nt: TGTGCCACCAGCAGAGGGCCGGCAGTTAGAATGGGGGCCCAGTACTTC; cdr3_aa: CATSRGPAVRMGAQYF
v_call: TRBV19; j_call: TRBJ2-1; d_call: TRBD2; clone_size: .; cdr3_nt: TGTGCCAGTATCGGGACTAGCGGATACAATGAGCAGTTCTTC; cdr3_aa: CASIGTSGYNEQFF
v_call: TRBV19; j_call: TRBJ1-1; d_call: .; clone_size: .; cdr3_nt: TGTGCCAGTAGTCCCGGACCTACAGGTGGCACTGAAGCTTTCTTT; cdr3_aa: CASSPGPTGGTEAFF
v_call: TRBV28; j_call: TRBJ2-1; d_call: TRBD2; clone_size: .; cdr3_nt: TGTGCCAGCAGGGGGGGAGGGTACTACAATGAGCAGTTCTTC; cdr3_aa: CASRGGGYYNEQFF
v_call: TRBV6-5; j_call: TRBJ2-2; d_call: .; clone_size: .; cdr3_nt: TGTGCCAGCAGTTACAGGCCGGGGGCAAACACCGGGGAGCTGTTTTTT; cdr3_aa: CASSYRPGANTGELFF
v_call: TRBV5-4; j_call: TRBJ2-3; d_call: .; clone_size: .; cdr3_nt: TGTGCCAGCAGCTTGGAACAGTTTTATAGCACAGATACGCAGTATTTT; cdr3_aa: CASSLEQFYSTDTQYF
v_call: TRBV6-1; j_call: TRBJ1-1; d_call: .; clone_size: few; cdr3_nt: TGTGCCAGCAGTGGGACAGCAAACACTGAAGCTTTCTTT; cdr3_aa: CASSGTANTEAFF
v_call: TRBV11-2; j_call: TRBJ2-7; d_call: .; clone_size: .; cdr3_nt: TGTGCCAGCAGCTTAAATAACAACCCCCACGAGCAGTACTTC; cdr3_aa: CASSLNNNPHEQYF
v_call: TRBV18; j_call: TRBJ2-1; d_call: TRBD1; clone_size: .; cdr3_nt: TGTGCCAGCTCACCATCAGGGACAGGGGGCTACAATGAGCAGTTCTTC; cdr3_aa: CASSPSGTGGYNEQFF
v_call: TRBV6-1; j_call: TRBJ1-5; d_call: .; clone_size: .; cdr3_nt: TGTGCCAGCAGTGACCAGCCCCAGCATTTT; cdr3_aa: CASSDQPQHF
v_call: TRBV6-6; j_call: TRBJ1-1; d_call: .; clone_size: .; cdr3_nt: TGTGCCAGCAGTTCGGACCTGAACACTGAAGCTTTCTTT; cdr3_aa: CASSSDLNTEAFF